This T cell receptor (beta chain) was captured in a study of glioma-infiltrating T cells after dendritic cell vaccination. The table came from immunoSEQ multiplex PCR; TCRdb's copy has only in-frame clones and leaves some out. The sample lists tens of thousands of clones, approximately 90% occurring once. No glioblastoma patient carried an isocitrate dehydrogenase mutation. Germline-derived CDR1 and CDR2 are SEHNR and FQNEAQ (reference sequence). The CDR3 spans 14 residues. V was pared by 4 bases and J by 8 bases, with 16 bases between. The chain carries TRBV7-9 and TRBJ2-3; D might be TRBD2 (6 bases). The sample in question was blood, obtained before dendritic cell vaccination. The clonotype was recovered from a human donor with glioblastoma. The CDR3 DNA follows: TGTGCCAGCAGCTCCCAAATTGTGGGAGGTACGCAGTATTTT. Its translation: CASSSQIVGGTQYF.